These 3 T cell receptor beta chains were all obtained from the same sample, sequenced in a study of identical twins. MiXCR was run by TCRdb on the 5' RACE reads, yielding one entry per CDR3 protein. The sample records roughly 490,000 distinct CDR3 sequences, 13% to 15% being singletons. Another study also made use of these data, one on yellow fever vaccine responses in identical twins.

Source material: CD4+ T cells sorted from blood. These receptors all come from a woman under 30 in good health.

This clonotype was seen a handful of times. This chain joins TRBV28 and TRBJ2-5; TRBD1 is a possible D gene (6 bases). The CDR3 is 14 amino acids. The germline CDR1 and CDR2 sequences are MDHEN and SYDVKM. V lost 6 bases, J lost 4 bases, and 15 bases lay in between. CDR3 protein: CASRDPGVGETQYF. Here the CDR3 DNA reads TGTGCCAGCAGAGACCCAGGGGTAGGAGAGACCCAGTACTTC.

This clonotype was observed a few times. V and J are TRBV5-6 and TRBJ1-1; D not resolved. V lost 0 bases and J lost 3, with 6 bases in between. CDR1 is SGHDT and CDR2 is YYEEEE in the germline V gene. The CDR3 runs 13 residues. CDR3 bases: TGTGCCAGCAGCTTGGAGGAAGACACTGAAGCTTTCTTT. Translation gives CASSLEEDTEAFF.

At least ten counts were recorded for this clonotype. The genes are TRBV24-1 and TRBJ2-1; either TRBD1 or TRBD2 may supply D (5 bases each). This CDR3 region has 14 residues. Trimming took off 10 bases at V and 1 base at J, with 13 bases between the two ends. Germline values: CDR1 KGHDR, CDR2 SFDVKD. The CDR3 bases are TGTGCCACTCAACATGAGGGGTCCTACAATGAGCAGTTCTTC. The encoded protein is CATQHEGSYNEQFF.